A selection of T cell receptor beta chains follows, all from one sample in a study of blood T cell repertoires in COVID-19. Profiling relied on immunoSEQ multiplex PCR, and the TCRdb table lists in-frame clones only, not all of them. The sample holds about 150,000 clones, approximately 80% seen once. The material sequenced was peripheral blood. All receptors come from a woman aged 55-70 years with COVID-19, enrolled during active disease. CDR3s include the opening cysteine and the closing phenylalanine or tryptophan. Fields, in order: V gene, J gene, D gene, clone size, CDR3 protein, CDR3 DNA. D genes are given only for firm matches. Not all rows give a size; the values are once, few, many and, for expanded clones, a class.

TRBV10-1	TRBJ1-1	NA	NA	CASSSRDTEAFF	TGCGCCAGCAGTTCCAGGGATACTGAAGCTTTCTTT
TRBV6-5	TRBJ1-5	TRBD1	NA	CASSPGQGARQPQHF	TGTGCCAGCAGCCCCGGACAGGGGGCTAGACAGCCCCAGCATTTT
TRBV7-3	TRBJ1-1	NA	NA	CASSVDSRGNTEAFF	TGTGCCAGCAGCGTGGACAGCAGAGGGAACACTGAAGCTTTCTTT
TRBV4-1	TRBJ1-5	NA	NA	CASSHKSEPHQPQHF	TGCGCCAGCAGCCATAAGTCCGAGCCGCATCAGCCCCAGCATTTT
TRBV5-1	TRBJ1-1	TRBD1	few	CASSRSPGQLNTEAFF	TGCGCCAGCAGCAGATCGCCGGGACAGCTGAACACTGAAGCTTTCTTT
TRBV7-2	TRBJ1-2	TRBD1	NA	CASSSQGYGYTF	TGTGCCAGCAGCTCACAGGGGTATGGCTACACCTTC
TRBV19	TRBJ1-4	TRBD1	NA	CASKLIRGQPDEKLFF	TGTGCCAGTAAACTTATCCGGGGACAGCCTGATGAAAAACTGTTTTTT
TRBV9	TRBJ1-1	NA	NA	CASSVDPPGPLPRNTEAFF	TGTGCCAGCAGCGTTGATCCTCCCGGTCCTCTACCCCGGAACACTGAAGCTTTCTTT
TRBV6-5	TRBJ2-7	NA	NA	CASSDSFPYEQYF	TGTGCCAGCAGTGACTCCTTTCCCTACGAGCAGTACTTC
TRBV18	TRBJ2-3	NA	NA	CASSPQDTTDTQYF	TGTGCCAGCTCACCACAGGACACCACAGATACGCAGTATTTT
TRBV14	TRBJ1-1	NA	NA	CASSLQNTEAFF	TGTGCCAGCAGCTTACAGAACACTGAAGCTTTCTTT
TRBV12-3/TRBV12-4	TRBJ1-1	NA	NA	CASSQQTPTEAFF	TGTGCCAGCAGTCAACAGACACCAACTGAAGCTTTCTTT
TRBV5-4	TRBJ2-5	NA	once	CASSAGQQQETQYF	TGTGCCAGCAGCGCAGGACAGCAGCAAGAGACCCAGTACTTC
TRBV21-1	TRBJ1-3	NA	NA	CASSAGRNTIYF	TGTGCCAGCAGCGCAGGCCGAAACACCATATATTTT
TRBV7-9	TRBJ2-1	TRBD2	NA	CASSPPTTSGYYNEQFF	TGTGCCAGCAGTCCTCCTACGACTAGCGGGTACTACAATGAGCAGTTCTTC
TRBV9	TRBJ1-2	NA	NA	CASSVGAVGGYTF	TGTGCCAGCAGCGTAGGGGCAGTAGGAGGCTACACCTTC
TRBV11-1	TRBJ1-1	NA	NA	CASSLGLRTTEAFF	TGTGCCAGCAGTCTCGGACTGAGAACAACTGAAGCTTTCTTT
TRBV5-1	TRBJ2-1	TRBD2	NA	CASSLASGGSYNEQFF	TGCGCCAGCAGCTTGGCTAGCGGGGGTTCCTACAATGAGCAGTTCTTC
TRBV29-1	TRBJ1-3	NA	NA	CSVQTGGGNTIYF	TGCAGCGTTCAGACAGGTGGTGGAAACACCATATATTTT
TRBV6-5	TRBJ1-2	NA	NA	CASRLYNYGYTF	TGTGCCAGCAGGCTATATAACTATGGCTACACCTTC
TRBV4-1	TRBJ2-5	TRBD2	NA	CASSPSGSGETQYF	TGCGCCAGCAGCCCTAGCGGGAGCGGGGAGACCCAGTACTTC
TRBV27	TRBJ1-5	NA	once	CASSPRGLNQPQHF	TGTGCCAGCAGTCCCAGGGGTCTGAATCAGCCCCAGCATTTT
TRBV7-9	TRBJ2-1	NA	few	CASSLVVNEQFF	TGTGCCAGCAGCTTAGTAGTGAATGAGCAGTTCTTC
TRBV12-3/TRBV12-4	TRBJ1-2	TRBD1	NA	CASRKQGAKGYTF	TGTGCCAGCAGAAAGCAGGGGGCGAAGGGCTACACCTTC
TRBV10-3	TRBJ2-1	NA	NA	CAISGSSEREQFF	TGTGCCATCAGTGGATCTAGCGAAAGGGAGCAGTTCTTC
TRBV4-1	TRBJ2-5	TRBD2	NA	CASSQDGTSGRETQYF	TGCGCCAGCAGCCAAGATGGGACTAGCGGAAGGGAGACCCAGTACTTC
TRBV12-5	TRBJ1-6	NA	NA	CASGGDSGKSPLHF	TGTGCTAGTGGAGGGGACTCAGGGAAATCACCCCTCCACTTT
TRBV18	TRBJ1-5	TRBD1	NA	CASSPPTGAYSNQPQHF	TGTGCCAGCTCACCTCCTACAGGGGCTTATAGCAATCAGCCCCAGCATTTT
TRBV6-5	TRBJ1-6	NA	NA	CASAGVSYNSPLHF	TGTGCCAGCGCGGGGGTCTCCTATAATTCACCCCTCCACTTT
TRBV7-8	TRBJ1-2	NA	NA	CASSSTRQVDYTF	TGTGCCAGCAGCTCCACGAGACAGGTTGACTACACCTTC
TRBV5-6	TRBJ1-1	NA	NA	CASSSLQGIAEAFF	TGTGCCAGCAGCTCCCTCCAGGGGATAGCTGAAGCTTTCTTT
TRBV3-1/TRBV3-2	TRBJ1-1	NA	NA	CASSQGRGRTEAFF	TGTGCCAGCAGCCAAGGCAGGGGTAGGACTGAAGCTTTCTTT
TRBV6-5	TRBJ1-2	TRBD1	NA	CASGQGDGYTF	TGTGCCAGCGGACAGGGTGATGGCTACACCTTC
TRBV19	TRBJ2-1	NA	NA	CASSILQGLGEQFF	TGTGCCAGTAGTATTTTACAGGGTCTAGGTGAGCAGTTCTTC
TRBV11-3	TRBJ2-2	NA	NA	CASSYTRSTGELFF	TGTGCCAGCAGCTATACTAGATCCACCGGGGAGCTGTTTTTT
TRBV7-6	TRBJ2-2	TRBD1	NA	CASSLGTGNTGELFF	TGTGCCAGCAGCTTAGGGACAGGGAACACCGGGGAGCTGTTTTTT
TRBV18	TRBJ1-5	TRBD1	NA	CASSPEGARSNQPQHF	TGTGCCAGCTCACCAGAGGGGGCAAGGAGCAATCAGCCCCAGCATTTT
TRBV7-6	TRBJ1-1	TRBD1	NA	CASSLSLTGGAFF	TGTGCCAGCAGCTTATCTTTGACAGGGGGAGCTTTCTTT
TRBV7-3	TRBJ1-1	TRBD1	few	CASSTGTGRNTEAFF	TGTGCCAGCAGCACCGGGACAGGGCGGAACACTGAAGCTTTCTTT
TRBV29-1	TRBJ1-5	TRBD1	NA	CSVNQGGGNQPQHF	TGCAGCGTCAACCAGGGGGGTGGCAATCAGCCCCAGCATTTT
TRBV7-9	TRBJ1-2	NA	NA	CASSVDTLYGYTF	TGTGCCAGCAGCGTCGACACACTCTATGGCTACACCTTC
TRBV5-1	TRBJ1-1	NA	few	CASSWWGDEAFF	TGCGCCAGCAGCTGGTGGGGGGATGAAGCTTTCTTT
TRBV2	TRBJ2-2	NA	NA	CASSELRGNTGELFF	TGTGCCAGCAGTGAACTGCGAGGGAACACCGGGGAGCTGTTTTTT
TRBV5-1	TRBJ2-2	NA	once	CASSLAESPRHGELFF	TGCGCCAGCAGCTTGGCCGAGTCTCCGCGGCACGGGGAGCTGTTTTTT
TRBV10-3	TRBJ1-2	NA	NA	CASRRTLDYGYTF	TGTGCCTCGAGAAGGACACTCGACTATGGCTACACCTTC
TRBV5-1	TRBJ2-1	TRBD2	NA	CASSGFGLAVYNEQFF	TGCGCCAGCAGCGGTTTTGGGCTAGCGGTCTACAATGAGCAGTTCTTC
TRBV7-2	TRBJ1-4	TRBD1	NA	CASSLRTGSEKLFF	TGTGCCAGCAGCTTACGGACAGGGAGCGAAAAACTGTTTTTT
TRBV2	TRBJ1-6	NA	few	CASRRSSYNSPLHF	TGTGCCAGCAGGAGGAGCTCCTATAATTCACCCCTCCACTTT
TRBV30	TRBJ1-1	TRBD1	NA	CAWRRTGGTEAFF	TGTGCCTGGAGGCGAACAGGGGGCACTGAAGCTTTCTTT
TRBV5-1	TRBJ1-2	TRBD1	NA	CASSFQGQGLGYGYTF	TGCGCCAGCAGCTTCCAGGGACAGGGCCTGGGGTATGGCTACACCTTC
TRBV5-6	TRBJ1-6	TRBD1	NA	CASSLEQGAFSSYNSPLHF	TGTGCCAGCAGCTTGGAGCAGGGGGCCTTTAGCTCCTATAATTCACCCCTCCACTTT
TRBV5-6	TRBJ1-4	NA	few	CASSRYQANEKLFF	TGTGCCAGCAGTCGCTACCAGGCTAATGAAAAACTGTTTTTT
TRBV15	TRBJ1-5	NA	once	CATSRDRVRNQPQHF	TGTGCCACCAGCAGAGACAGGGTACGTAATCAGCCCCAGCATTTT
TRBV10-3	TRBJ1-1	NA	NA	CAISGGDPRQNAGLNAEAFF	TGTGCCATCAGTGGAGGCGATCCTAGACAGAACGCAGGTTTAAACGCTGAAGCTTTCTTT
TRBV6-5	TRBJ1-2	TRBD1	NA	CASRLGQGSYGYTF	TGTGCCAGCAGACTGGGACAGGGATCCTATGGCTACACCTTC
TRBV11-2	TRBJ2-1	TRBD2	NA	CASSSSSGGYNEQFF	TGTGCCAGCAGCTCCTCTAGCGGTGGGTACAATGAGCAGTTCTTC
TRBV7-2	TRBJ2-1	TRBD2	NA	CASSLALGLAGVSYNEQFF	TGTGCCAGCAGCTTAGCCCTTGGACTAGCGGGTGTTTCCTACAATGAGCAGTTCTTC
TRBV7-8	TRBJ2-2	TRBD2	NA	CASSYSGGTNTGELFF	TGTGCCAGCAGTTATAGCGGGGGGACGAACACCGGGGAGCTGTTTTTT
TRBV6-5	TRBJ1-1	NA	NA	CAILKGVGTEAFF	TGTGCCATCCTAAAAGGGGTAGGGACTGAAGCTTTCTTT
TRBV7-5	TRBJ1-2	NA	once	CARSRTGSTSYGYTF	TGTGCCAGAAGCCGGACAGGCAGTACTAGCTATGGCTACACCTTC